The T cell receptor (beta chain) under discussion was sequenced for a study of blood T cells in healthy people across ages. Study-level background: There was about one barcoded beta molecule captured by template switching per two T cells. Whole-study findings and limits: Age advanced and TCR beta diversity per million T cells fell, roughly linearly.

V lost 0 bases and J lost 9; bases outside the gene matches: 7. The CDR3 contains 15 residues. Germline V gene data show CDR1 as MNHEY and CDR2 as SVGEGT. A second PCR of roughly 6 to 12 cycles used a sample-barcoded 5' primer and a J-beta primer mix. Each cDNA molecule was tagged by a template-switch adaptor that had 12 random nucleotides. Each CDR3 protein gets one entry after TCRdb re-called the 5' RACE reads with MiXCR. The sample yields about 640,000 distinct CDR3 sequences, about 53% seen once. A note on this clonotype: Its specificity is unknown.

Extraction yielded at least 5.5 micrograms of total RNA per sample. Sequencing was carried out using blood. V and J are TRBV6-2 or TRBV6-3 and TRBJ2-1, with 8 bases matching TRBD2. The sequence derives from a man in his fifties or sixties in good health. The CDR3 region is CASSYSRGGGREQFF. For the CDR3, the DNA is TGTGCCAGCAGTTACTCTCGGGGGGGTGGGCGTGAGCAGTTCTTC.